The clone carrying this T cell receptor beta chain has only a few counts. The antigen is undetermined. This specimen comes from a study of T cells after yellow fever vaccination. Overall study findings and caveats: Compared with primary, the secondary response was weaker and peaked at day 5, not 15.

The TCR cDNA carried a universal primer site and UMIs from 5'RACE template switching. MiXCR, applied by TCRdb to the 5' RACE reads, yields one record per CDR3 protein. The sample yields over 300,000 distinct CDR3 sequences, roughly 3.5% seen once. Germline CDR1 ENHRY, CDR2 SYGVKD. This CDR3 region has 16 residues. After removal of 2 bases from V and 0 bases from J, the junction contained 2 bases not matched to a gene. This receptor was taken from a young man who received the YFV17D yellow fever vaccine. J is TRBJ1-3 and V is TRBV10-3; 9 bases map to TRBD1. The material was PBMCs, obtained on the day of the yellow fever booster vaccination. CDR3 in DNA: TGTGCCATCAGTGAGGGACAGGGGCCCTCTGGAAACACCATATATTTT. As protein: CAISEGQGPSGNTIYF.